The 5 T cell receptor beta chains below were found in one sample sequenced in a study of T cell responses to AZD1222 COVID-19 vaccine. TCRdb keeps only in-frame clones here, not all; method: immunoSEQ multiplex PCR. Among roughly 77,000 clones listed, roughly 90% were seen once. The input for sequencing was peripheral blood, taken on day 0 of MenACWY control vaccination. These receptors were collected from an adult in good health.

The chain uses TRBV7-2 and TRBJ2-4, with 9 bases fitting TRBD1. The CDR3 totals 17 residues. J lost 0 bases, V lost 5 bases, and 8 bases had no gene match. Germline CDR1 and CDR2: SGHTA and FQGNSA. CDR3 sequence: CASSPRQGEGAKNIQYF. The CDR3 nucleotides read TGTGCCAGCAGCCCAAGACAGGGGGAAGGAGCCAAAAACATTCAGTACTTC.

This chain links TRBV6-5 with TRBJ1-2, with D perhaps TRBD1 (6 bases). Trimming removed 7 bases at V and 8 bases at J, with 14 bases between. Germline V lookup: CDR1 MNHEY, CDR2 SVGAGI. The CDR3 consists of 12 residues. The CDR3 reads CASIGGTSGYTF. In nucleotides, the CDR3 is TGTGCCAGCATAGGGGGTACCAGCGGCTACACCTTC.

The CDR3: CASTPGGNYGYTF. The CDR3 nucleotides read TGTGCCAGCACCCCAGGGGGTAACTATGGCTACACCTTC. The chain joins TRBV28 to TRBJ1-2; the match to TRBD1 covers 7 bases. Germline CDR1 MDHEN, CDR2 SYDVKM. Unmatched junction bases numbered 3, after V lost 7 bases and J lost 1 base. CDR3 length equals 13 residues.

This clone was seen a single time. This chain uses TRBV13 with TRBJ2-5; no firm D call. The V gene lost 3 bases and the J gene lost 2 bases, with 1 base spanning the gap. From germline, CDR1 is PRHDT and CDR2 FYEKMQ (reference sequence). The CDR3 is made up of 11 amino acids. Here the CDR3 reads CASSLQETQYF. In DNA, the CDR3 is TGTGCCAGCAGCTTGCAAGAGACCCAGTACTTC.

The chain couples TRBV19 to TRBJ1-5; D unresolved. Germline V gene lookup returns CDR1 LNHDA and CDR2 SQIVND (reference sequence). The V and J ends lost 6 bases and 8 bases respectively, with 14 bases between them. The CDR3 length is 13 residues. The CDR3 is CASSFSLEEPQHF. The DNA of the CDR3 is TGTGCCAGTAGCTTCTCCCTCGAAGAGCCCCAGCATTTT.